A single sample is the source of the 17 T cell receptor beta chains below, sequenced in a study of radiotherapy plus CTLA-4 blockade in lung cancer. Generated by immunoSEQ multiplex PCR, the TCRdb table keeps only in-frame clones and is missing some. In the table there are around 44,000 clones, 70% to 80% of which are singletons. Sequencing was performed on peripheral blood, taken from a patient treated with radiotherapy plus ipilimumab. Receptor source: a human donor with non-small cell lung cancer whose response to radiotherapy plus ipilimumab could not be evaluated.

This clone came up once. This rearrangement joins TRBV9 to TRBJ2-5; 11 bases map to TRBD2. Trimming at V came to 1 base and at J to 5 bases, leaving 4 bases not matched to a gene. CDR3 size: 15 residues. Per the germline V gene, CDR1 is SGDLS and CDR2 is YYNGEE. The CDR3 nucleotides are TGTGCCAGCAGCGTATTAGCGGGGGGGCCGGAGACCCAGTACTTC. This translates into CASSVLAGGPETQYF.

The gene calls are TRBV9 and TRBJ1-1; 7 bases match TRBD1. The CDR3 contains 14 residues. Germline V lookup: CDR1 SGDLS, CDR2 YYNGEE. V shed 0 bases, J shed 4 bases, and the junction held 3 bases outside the gene matches. Written as DNA, the CDR3 is TGTGCCAGCAGCGTAGGACAGGGAATCACTGAAGCTTTCTTT. It codes for CASSVGQGITEAFF.

The chain uses TRBV5-1 and TRBJ1-4, with 12 bases that match TRBD1. Germline V gives CDR1 SGHRS, CDR2 YFSETQ. This CDR3 is built from 18 residues. The trim removed 2 bases at V and 0 bases at J, leaving 5 bases unmatched. CDR3 protein: CASSLRDRGLTTNEKLFF. DNA for the CDR3: TGCGCCAGCAGCTTACGGGACAGGGGGCTGACAACTAATGAAAAACTGTTTTTT.

This clone was detected a few times. The genes are TRBV6-1 and TRBJ2-1; the match to TRBD2 covers 9 bases. V shed 7 bases, J shed 7 bases, and the junction held 11 bases outside the gene matches. Germline V gene lookup returns CDR1 MNHNS and CDR2 SASEGT. This CDR3 has 15 residues. The CDR3, as DNA: TGTGCCAGCATAGTTGAGCGGGGGGAAACTAATGAGCAGTTCTTC. Its translation is CASIVERGETNEQFF.

This clone has a handful of counts. The chain combines TRBV2 with TRBJ2-1; 10 bases line up with TRBD1. The ends lost 8 bases at V and 7 bases at J; junction bases unmatched: 14. CDR1 and CDR2 (germline): SNHLY, FYNNEI. CDR3 length: 16 residues. CDR3 residues: CASADDRGRRQNEQFF. The CDR3 DNA is TGTGCCAGCGCAGATGACAGGGGGCGTAGACAGAATGAGCAGTTCTTC.

The V gene is TRBV27, the J gene TRBJ2-7; 7 nucleotides match TRBD1. This CDR3 region has 15 residues. V was clipped by 2 bases and J by 1 base; unmatched bases: 5. The germline V gene has CDR1 MNHEY and CDR2 SMNVEV (reference sequence). CDR3 in DNA: TGTGCCAGCAGTTTAGCAGGGGGTCTTTCCTACGAGCAGTACTTC. Translating gives CASSLAGGLSYEQYF.

The rearrangement uses TRBV19 and TRBJ1-2; a weak D match, TRBD1 (6 bases). V dropped 2 bases and J dropped 2 bases, with 18 bases sitting between them. Germline values: CDR1 LNHDA, CDR2 SQIVND (reference sequence). This CDR3 is built from 17 residues. As DNA, the CDR3 is TGTGCCAGTAGTATAAGTCTGACAGGTGGTAGAAACTATGGCTACACCTTC. It is translated as CASSISLTGGRNYGYTF.

V and J are TRBV9 and TRBJ2-7; maybe TRBD1 (5 bases). The CDR3 is made up of 14 amino acids. Per the germline V gene, CDR1 is SGDLS and CDR2 is YYNGEE. Trimming pared 1 base from V and 2 bases from J, leaving 10 bases between. CDR3 sequence: CASSVSGLPYEQYF. CDR3 coding DNA: TGTGCCAGCAGCGTATCAGGGCTACCCTACGAGCAGTACTTC.

This clone was seen only a few times. The chain is built from TRBV2 and TRBJ2-1; D call uncertain. Germline assignment: CDR1 SNHLY and CDR2 FYNNEI. The CDR3 is 13 residues long. The ends were cut back, 4 bases at V and 4 bases at J, with 8 bases in the middle. This CDR3 is CASSGTEYNEQFF. For the CDR3, the DNA is TGTGCCAGCAGTGGTACAGAGTACAATGAGCAGTTCTTC.

V and J are TRBV2 and TRBJ2-5; no firm D call. V lost 4 bases, J lost 3 bases, and 9 bases lay in between. Germline lookup yields CDR1 SNHLY and CDR2 FYNNEI. The CDR3 runs 13 residues. The CDR3 coding sequence is TGTGCCAGCAGTGTTTTAGTAAAAGAGACCCAGTACTTC. This encodes CASSVLVKETQYF.

The chain has TRBV28 and TRBJ1-2, with D unresolved. The CDR3 extends over 12 amino acids. V was cut by 5 bases and J by 7 bases, with 11 bases left in between. CDR1 and CDR2 (germline): MDHEN, SYDVKM. CDR3: CASSPGRVGYTF. Written as DNA, the CDR3 is TGTGCCAGCAGTCCCGGGCGGGTTGGCTACACCTTC.

This sequence joins TRBV5-5 and TRBJ1-2, with 8 bases lining up with TRBD1. J gave up 2 bases and V 8 bases, and 8 bases lay outside the gene matches. Germline CDR1 reads SGHKS; CDR2 reads YYEKEE (reference sequence). This CDR3 contains 14 residues. The CDR3 reads CASQPRTGNYGYTF. The CDR3 DNA follows: TGTGCCAGTCAGCCGCGGACAGGGAACTATGGCTACACCTTC.

The V and J genes are TRBV15 and TRBJ2-5, with no clear D. V dropped 0 bases and J dropped 2 bases, with 7 bases sitting between them. The CDR3 contains 14 residues. Germline CDR1 is LNHNV and CDR2 is YYDKDF (reference sequence). This chain's CDR3 is CATSRDVTQETQYF. Here the CDR3 DNA reads TGTGCCACCAGCAGAGATGTGACTCAAGAGACCCAGTACTTC.

This clone was found a few times. The genes are TRBV7-6 and TRBJ1-5, with 8 bases aligning to TRBD1. Germline lookup yields CDR1 SGHVS and CDR2 FNYEAQ. There are 15 residues in the CDR3. Trimming at V came to 1 base and at J to 9 bases, leaving 8 bases not matched to a gene. CDR3 in amino acids: CASSLEDRGGLPQHF. CDR3 sequence (DNA): TGTGCCAGCAGCTTAGAAGACAGGGGAGGTCTGCCCCAGCATTTT.

The chain has TRBV5-6 and TRBJ2-1, with 7 bases lining up with TRBD2. J gave up 6 bases and V 3 bases, and 12 bases lay outside the gene matches. Germline V CDR1 and CDR2: SGHDT, YYEEEE. CDR3 length: 16 residues. This CDR3 reads CASSSVGLRPGNEQFF. CDR3 nucleotides: TGTGCCAGCAGCTCGGTGGGACTAAGGCCAGGCAATGAGCAGTTCTTC.

This sequence joins TRBV5-1 and TRBJ2-7; 10 bases match TRBD2. The J segment lost 3 bases and the V segment lost 1 base, leaving 4 bases of the junction unmatched. Germline V gene sequence: CDR1 SGHRS, CDR2 YFSETQ. This CDR3 region has 15 residues. The CDR3 protein is CASSLLASGSYEQYF. Here the CDR3 DNA reads TGCGCCAGCAGCTTGCTGGCTAGCGGGAGCTACGAGCAGTACTTC.

The V call is TRBV5-1, the J call TRBJ1-2; D is undetermined. CDR1 and CDR2 (germline): SGHRS, YFSETQ. The CDR3 has 11 amino acids. With 4 bases removed from V and 8 bases from J, the gap between germline ends came to 9 bases. The CDR3: CASSDAGGYTF. The DNA for the CDR3 is TGCGCCAGCAGCGACGCCGGGGGCTACACCTTC.